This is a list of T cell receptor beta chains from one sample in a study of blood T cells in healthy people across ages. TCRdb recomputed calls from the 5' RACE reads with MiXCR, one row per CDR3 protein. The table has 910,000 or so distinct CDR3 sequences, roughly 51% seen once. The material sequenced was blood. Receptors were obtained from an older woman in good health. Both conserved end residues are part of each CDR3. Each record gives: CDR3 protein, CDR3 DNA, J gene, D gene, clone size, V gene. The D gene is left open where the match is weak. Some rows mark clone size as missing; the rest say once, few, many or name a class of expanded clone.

cdr3_aa: CASSAGGMDQPQHF; cdr3_nt: TGTGCCAGCAGCGCAGGGGGCATGGATCAGCCCCAGCATTTT; j_call: TRBJ1-5; d_call: TRBD1; clone_size: .; v_call: TRBV7-9
cdr3_aa: CSAIAPNLMSYNEQFF; cdr3_nt: TGCAGTGCTATAGCCCCCAACTTGATGTCCTACAATGAGCAGTTCTTC; j_call: TRBJ2-1; d_call: .; clone_size: .; v_call: TRBV20-1
cdr3_aa: CASSYSEFLATRGTDTQYF; cdr3_nt: TGTGCCAGCAGTTACTCGGAGTTTTTAGCCACCCGGGGCACAGATACGCAGTATTTT; j_call: TRBJ2-3; d_call: .; clone_size: .; v_call: TRBV6-5
cdr3_aa: CSARKGAGLGYGYTF; cdr3_nt: TGCAGTGCTAGAAAGGGGGCAGGGCTTGGGTATGGCTACACCTTC; j_call: TRBJ1-2; d_call: TRBD1; clone_size: .; v_call: TRBV20-1
cdr3_aa: CASSVRLAGVANEQFF; cdr3_nt: TGTGCCAGCAGCGTCCGACTAGCGGGAGTAGCAAATGAGCAGTTCTTC; j_call: TRBJ2-1; d_call: TRBD2; clone_size: once; v_call: TRBV7-2
cdr3_aa: CASSEVGVQYF; cdr3_nt: TGTGCCAGCAGTGAGGTGGGTGTGCAGTACTTC; j_call: TRBJ2-4; d_call: .; clone_size: .; v_call: TRBV6-1
cdr3_aa: CASSLTGRDETQYF; cdr3_nt: TGTGCCAGCAGCTTGACAGGGAGGGATGAGACCCAGTACTTC; j_call: TRBJ2-5; d_call: .; clone_size: .; v_call: TRBV5-6
cdr3_aa: CASSQAVSSRYF; cdr3_nt: TGTGCCAGCAGCCAAGCAGTGTCTTCCCGGTATTTT; j_call: TRBJ2-3; d_call: .; clone_size: .; v_call: TRBV3-1
cdr3_aa: CASSLRERDTQYF; cdr3_nt: TGTGCCAGCAGCTTACGGGAGAGAGATACGCAGTATTTT; j_call: TRBJ2-3; d_call: .; clone_size: many; v_call: TRBV7-2
cdr3_aa: CASSPTSVHYEQYF; cdr3_nt: TGTGCCAGCAGCCCCACTAGCGTTCACTACGAGCAGTACTTC; j_call: TRBJ2-7; d_call: TRBD2; clone_size: few; v_call: TRBV14
cdr3_aa: CASSLRLITDTQYF; cdr3_nt: TGTGCCAGCAGTTTAAGACTAATAACAGATACGCAGTATTTT; j_call: TRBJ2-3; d_call: .; clone_size: .; v_call: TRBV27
cdr3_aa: CASSARHTDTQYF; cdr3_nt: TGTGCCAGCAGTGCCCGTCACACAGATACGCAGTATTTT; j_call: TRBJ2-3; d_call: .; clone_size: few; v_call: TRBV12-3/TRBV12-4
cdr3_aa: CASSPNPSGSYDEQFF; cdr3_nt: TGTGCCAGCTCACCAAACCCTAGCGGGAGTTATGATGAGCAGTTCTTC; j_call: TRBJ2-1; d_call: TRBD2; clone_size: .; v_call: TRBV18
cdr3_aa: CANSRGGALPYEQYF; cdr3_nt: TGCGCCAACAGCCGGGGAGGTGCTCTCCCCTACGAGCAGTACTTC; j_call: TRBJ2-7; d_call: .; clone_size: .; v_call: TRBV4-1
cdr3_aa: CASSKQGSNTEAFF; cdr3_nt: TGCGCCAGCAGCAAACAGGGGTCGAACACTGAAGCTTTCTTT; j_call: TRBJ1-1; d_call: TRBD1; clone_size: .; v_call: TRBV5-1
cdr3_aa: CASSRQQHTEAFF; cdr3_nt: TGTGCCAGCAGTCGACAGCAACACACTGAAGCTTTCTTT; j_call: TRBJ1-1; d_call: .; clone_size: once; v_call: TRBV6-6
cdr3_aa: CASSQVRGGFGTQYF; cdr3_nt: TGTGCCAGCAGCCAAGTCAGGGGAGGATTCGGGACCCAGTACTTC; j_call: TRBJ2-5; d_call: .; clone_size: few; v_call: TRBV14
cdr3_aa: CASRYGQANTEAFF; cdr3_nt: TGTGCCAGCAGGTACGGACAGGCGAACACTGAAGCTTTCTTT; j_call: TRBJ1-1; d_call: TRBD1; clone_size: few; v_call: TRBV27
cdr3_aa: CASSLDQSGSYEQYF; cdr3_nt: TGTGCCAGCAGCTTAGACCAGAGTGGCTCCTACGAGCAGTACTTC; j_call: TRBJ2-7; d_call: .; clone_size: few; v_call: TRBV7-2
cdr3_aa: CASSTGQKGFGHRPQHF; cdr3_nt: TGTGCCAGTAGTACTGGACAGAAGGGCTTTGGCCATCGGCCCCAGCATTTT; j_call: TRBJ1-5; d_call: .; clone_size: .; v_call: TRBV19
cdr3_aa: CASSQEVVLAGDTQYF; cdr3_nt: TGCGCCAGCAGCCAAGAAGTAGTGCTAGCGGGAGATACGCAGTATTTT; j_call: TRBJ2-3; d_call: TRBD2; clone_size: few; v_call: TRBV4-3
cdr3_aa: CSVAAMNQETQYF; cdr3_nt: TGCAGCGTGGCCGCGATGAACCAAGAGACCCAGTACTTC; j_call: TRBJ2-5; d_call: .; clone_size: .; v_call: TRBV29-1
cdr3_aa: CSANSQGVSGANVLTF; cdr3_nt: TGCAGTGCCAACAGCCAGGGGGTTAGTGGGGCCAACGTCCTGACTTTC; j_call: TRBJ2-6; d_call: TRBD1; clone_size: .; v_call: TRBV20-1
cdr3_aa: CASSFGTPNTEAFF; cdr3_nt: TGTGCCAGCAGCTTCGGGACACCGAACACTGAAGCTTTCTTT; j_call: TRBJ1-1; d_call: .; clone_size: few; v_call: TRBV7-9
cdr3_aa: CASSHPAGGPSYNEQFF; cdr3_nt: TGTGCCAGCAGCCACCCAGCGGGAGGGCCCTCCTACAATGAGCAGTTCTTC; j_call: TRBJ2-1; d_call: TRBD2; clone_size: few; v_call: TRBV7-2
cdr3_aa: CSILPTGFRSTGYTF; cdr3_nt: TGCAGCATTCTACCAACAGGGTTTCGGTCTACTGGCTACACCTTC; j_call: TRBJ1-2; d_call: .; clone_size: .; v_call: TRBV29-1
cdr3_aa: CASGEKRDAFRQYF; cdr3_nt: TGTGCCAGCGGAGAAAAGCGGGACGCCTTCAGGCAGTACTTC; j_call: TRBJ2-4; d_call: TRBD2; clone_size: .; v_call: TRBV11-2
cdr3_aa: CSARRPGTSGFEQFF; cdr3_nt: TGCAGTGCTAGACGTCCCGGGACTAGCGGGTTTGAGCAGTTCTTC; j_call: TRBJ2-1; d_call: TRBD2; clone_size: once; v_call: TRBV20-1
cdr3_aa: CSAEVSGYSYNEQFF; cdr3_nt: TGCAGTGCTGAAGTTAGCGGGTACTCCTACAATGAGCAGTTCTTC; j_call: TRBJ2-1; d_call: TRBD2; clone_size: .; v_call: TRBV20-1
cdr3_aa: CASSPGRNNEQYF; cdr3_nt: TGTGCCAGCAGCCCAGGACGGAACAATGAGCAGTACTTC; j_call: TRBJ2-5; d_call: .; clone_size: .; v_call: TRBV3-1
cdr3_aa: CASVGGGNEQYF; cdr3_nt: TGTGCCAGCGTAGGGGGGGGCAATGAGCAGTACTTC; j_call: TRBJ2-5; d_call: .; clone_size: .; v_call: TRBV12-3/TRBV12-4
cdr3_aa: CASRSGTPVGPYEQYF; cdr3_nt: TGTGCCAGCAGATCAGGGACTCCAGTAGGGCCCTACGAGCAGTACTTC; j_call: TRBJ2-7; d_call: .; clone_size: few; v_call: TRBV27
cdr3_aa: CSASGALSADNEQYF; cdr3_nt: TGCAGTGCTAGTGGGGCCCTTAGCGCGGACAATGAGCAGTACTTC; j_call: TRBJ2-5; d_call: .; clone_size: .; v_call: TRBV20-1
cdr3_aa: CASSLGRLAGDEQFF; cdr3_nt: TGCGCCAGCAGCTTGGGCCGACTAGCGGGAGATGAGCAGTTCTTC; j_call: TRBJ2-1; d_call: TRBD2; clone_size: few; v_call: TRBV5-1
cdr3_aa: CASSRSWTVSYEQYF; cdr3_nt: TGTGCCAGCAGCCGGAGCTGGACTGTTTCCTACGAGCAGTACTTC; j_call: TRBJ2-7; d_call: .; clone_size: .; v_call: TRBV7-2
cdr3_aa: CSVARQGYEQYF; cdr3_nt: TGCAGCGTTGCGAGACAGGGCTACGAGCAGTACTTC; j_call: TRBJ2-7; d_call: TRBD1; clone_size: once; v_call: TRBV29-1
cdr3_aa: CASSQQGGAQHF; cdr3_nt: TGTGCCAGCAGCCAACAGGGGGGAGCCCAGCATTTT; j_call: TRBJ1-5; d_call: TRBD1; clone_size: .; v_call: TRBV27